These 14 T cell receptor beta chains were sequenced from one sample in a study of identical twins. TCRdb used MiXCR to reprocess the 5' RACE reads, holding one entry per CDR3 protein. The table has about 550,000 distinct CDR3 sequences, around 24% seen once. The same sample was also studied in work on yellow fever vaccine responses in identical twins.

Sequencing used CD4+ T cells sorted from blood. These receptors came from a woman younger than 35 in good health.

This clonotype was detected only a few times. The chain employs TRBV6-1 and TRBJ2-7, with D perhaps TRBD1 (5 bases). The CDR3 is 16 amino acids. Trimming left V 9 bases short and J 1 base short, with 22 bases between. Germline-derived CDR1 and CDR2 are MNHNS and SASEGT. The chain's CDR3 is CASALTGSGYSYEQYF. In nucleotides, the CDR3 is TGTGCCAGTGCTTTAACAGGTTCTGGGTATTCCTACGAGCAGTACTTC.

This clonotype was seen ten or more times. CDR3 bases: TGTGCCAGCAGCTTACAGGGAACCGGGGAGCTGTTTTTT. Its protein is CASSLQGTGELFF. The genes are TRBV12-3 or TRBV12-4 and TRBJ2-2; maybe TRBD1 (6 bases). The V end lost 6 bases, the J end lost 5 bases, and 10 bases lay between the germline ends. The CDR3 totals 13 residues.

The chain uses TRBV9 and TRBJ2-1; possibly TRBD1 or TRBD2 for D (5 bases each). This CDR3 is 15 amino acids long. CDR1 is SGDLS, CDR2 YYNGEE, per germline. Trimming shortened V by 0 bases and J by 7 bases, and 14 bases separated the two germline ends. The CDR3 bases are TGTGCCAGCAGCGTAGCTTCCGGGGACGGGAATGAGCAGTTCTTC. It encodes CASSVASGDGNEQFF.

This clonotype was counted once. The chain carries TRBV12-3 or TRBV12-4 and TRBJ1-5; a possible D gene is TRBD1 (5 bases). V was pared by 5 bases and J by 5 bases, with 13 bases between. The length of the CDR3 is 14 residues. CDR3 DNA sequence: TGTGCCAGCAGTCCCGGGGGGTCCTATCAGCCCCAGCATTTT. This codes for CASSPGGSYQPQHF.

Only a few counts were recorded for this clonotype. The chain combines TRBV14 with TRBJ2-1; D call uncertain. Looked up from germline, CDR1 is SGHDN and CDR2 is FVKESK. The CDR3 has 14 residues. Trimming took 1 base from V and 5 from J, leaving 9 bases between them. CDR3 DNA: TGTGCCAGCAGCCAAGTCCTACAACACAATGAGCAGTTCTTC. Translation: CASSQVLQHNEQFF.

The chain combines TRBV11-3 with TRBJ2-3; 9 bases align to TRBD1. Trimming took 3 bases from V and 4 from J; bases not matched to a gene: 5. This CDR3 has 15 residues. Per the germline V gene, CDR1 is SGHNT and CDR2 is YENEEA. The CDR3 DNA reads TGTGCCAGCAGCTTGGGACAGGGATTCCCAGATACGCAGTATTTT. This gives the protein CASSLGQGFPDTQYF.

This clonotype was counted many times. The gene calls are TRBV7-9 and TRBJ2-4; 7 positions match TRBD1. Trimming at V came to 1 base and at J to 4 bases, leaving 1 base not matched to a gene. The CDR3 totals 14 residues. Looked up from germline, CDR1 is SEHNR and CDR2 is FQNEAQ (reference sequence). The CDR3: CASSLGDRKNIQYF. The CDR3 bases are TGTGCCAGCAGCTTAGGGGACAGAAAAAACATTCAGTACTTC.

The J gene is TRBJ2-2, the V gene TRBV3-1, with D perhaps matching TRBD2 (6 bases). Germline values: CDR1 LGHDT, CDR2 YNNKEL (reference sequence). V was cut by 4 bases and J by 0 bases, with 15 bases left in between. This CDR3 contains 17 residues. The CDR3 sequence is CASSLLPGGTNTGELFF. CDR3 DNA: TGTGCCAGCAGCCTGCTCCCAGGCGGGACGAACACCGGGGAGCTGTTTTTT. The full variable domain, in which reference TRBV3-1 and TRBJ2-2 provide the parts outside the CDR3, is DTAVSQTPKYLVTQMGNDKSIKCEQNLGHDTMYWYKQDSKKFLKIMFSYNNKELIINETVPNRFSPKSPDKAHLNLHINSLELGDSAVYFCASSLLPGGTNTGELFFGEGSRLTVL.

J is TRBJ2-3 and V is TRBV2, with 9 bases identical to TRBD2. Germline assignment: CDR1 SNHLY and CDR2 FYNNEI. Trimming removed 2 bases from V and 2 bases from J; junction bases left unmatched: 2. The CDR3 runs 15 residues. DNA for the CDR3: TGTGCCAGCAGTGAAAGACTAGCGGACACAGATACGCAGTATTTT. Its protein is CASSERLADTDTQYF.

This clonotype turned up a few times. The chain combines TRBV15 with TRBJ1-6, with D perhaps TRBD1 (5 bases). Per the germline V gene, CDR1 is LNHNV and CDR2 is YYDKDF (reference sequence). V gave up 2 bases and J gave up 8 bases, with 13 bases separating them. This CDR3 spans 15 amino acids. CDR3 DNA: TGTGCCACCAGCAGATCCGGGACCACCTATTCACCCCTCCACTTT. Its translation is CATSRSGTTYSPLHF. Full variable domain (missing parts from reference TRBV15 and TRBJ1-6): DAMVIQNPRYQVTQFGKPVTLSCSQTLNHNVMYWYQQKSSQAPKLLFHYYDKDFNNEADTPDNFQSRRPNTSFCFLDIRSPGLGDTAMYLCATSRSGTTYSPLHFGNGTRLTVT.

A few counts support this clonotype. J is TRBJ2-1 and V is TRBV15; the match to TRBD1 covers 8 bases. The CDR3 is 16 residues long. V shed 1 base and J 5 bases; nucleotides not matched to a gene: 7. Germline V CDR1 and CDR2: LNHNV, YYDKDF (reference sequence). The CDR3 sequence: CATSRASAGGHNEQFF. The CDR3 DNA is TGTGCCACCAGCAGAGCTTCCGCAGGGGGCCACAATGAGCAGTTCTTC. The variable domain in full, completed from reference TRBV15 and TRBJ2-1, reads DAMVIQNPRYQVTQFGKPVTLSCSQTLNHNVMYWYQQKSSQAPKLLFHYYDKDFNNEADTPDNFQSRRPNTSFCFLDIRSPGLGDTAMYLCATSRASAGGHNEQFFGPGTRLTVL.

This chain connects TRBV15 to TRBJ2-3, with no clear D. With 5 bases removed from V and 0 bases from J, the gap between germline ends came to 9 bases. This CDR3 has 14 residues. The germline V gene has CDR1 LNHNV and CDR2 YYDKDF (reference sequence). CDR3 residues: CATSPGRSTDTQYF. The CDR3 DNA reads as TGTGCCACCAGCCCCGGGCGCAGCACAGATACGCAGTATTTT.

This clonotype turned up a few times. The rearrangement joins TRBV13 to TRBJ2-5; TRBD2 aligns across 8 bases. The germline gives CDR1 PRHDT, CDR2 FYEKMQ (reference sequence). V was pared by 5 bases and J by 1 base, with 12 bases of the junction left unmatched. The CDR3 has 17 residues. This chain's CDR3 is CASSIVRSGGLQETQYF. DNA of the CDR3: TGTGCCAGCAGCATCGTCCGGAGCGGGGGACTCCAAGAGACCCAGTACTTC.

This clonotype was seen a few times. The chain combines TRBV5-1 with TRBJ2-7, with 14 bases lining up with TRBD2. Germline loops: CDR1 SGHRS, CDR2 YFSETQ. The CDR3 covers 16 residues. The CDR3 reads CASSLGLAGGSYEQYV. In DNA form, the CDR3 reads TGTGCCAGCAGCTTAGGACTAGCGGGGGGCTCCTACGAGCAGTACGTC.